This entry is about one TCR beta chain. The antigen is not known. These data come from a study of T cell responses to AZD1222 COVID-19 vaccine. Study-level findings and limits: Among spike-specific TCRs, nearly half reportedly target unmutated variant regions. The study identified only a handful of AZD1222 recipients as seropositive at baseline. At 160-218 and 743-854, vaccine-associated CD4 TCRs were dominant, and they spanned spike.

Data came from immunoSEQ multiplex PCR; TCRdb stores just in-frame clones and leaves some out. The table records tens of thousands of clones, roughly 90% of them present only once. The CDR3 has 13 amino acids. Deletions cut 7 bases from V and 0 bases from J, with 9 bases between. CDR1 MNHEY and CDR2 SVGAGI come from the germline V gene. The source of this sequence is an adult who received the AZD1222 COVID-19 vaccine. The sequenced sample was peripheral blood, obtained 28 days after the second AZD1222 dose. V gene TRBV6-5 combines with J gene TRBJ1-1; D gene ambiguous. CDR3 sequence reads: CASTHNLNTEAFF. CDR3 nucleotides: TGTGCCAGCACCCACAATCTGAACACTGAAGCTTTCTTT.